The 27 T cell receptor beta chains below come from one sample, sequenced in a study of T cell repertoires in cytomegalovirus infection. TCRdb fed the reads into MiXCR, producing one record per CDR3 protein. The sample lists approximately 170,000 distinct CDR3 sequences, approximately 15% occurring once. Sequencing was carried out using PBMCs. These TCRs come from a human donor in good health (CMV status not recorded). Some clones in this sample may be carry-over from other donors' samples.

The table lists this clonotype with many counts. The rearrangement links TRBV11-1 to TRBJ2-7; no clear D gene. CDR1 and CDR2 from the germline V gene are SGHAT and FQDESV (reference sequence). V lost 2 bases and J lost 0, with 5 bases in between. The CDR3 length is 13 residues. The CDR3 loop reads CASSLQSSYEQYF. CDR3 sequence (DNA): TGTGCCAGCAGCTTACAAAGCTCCTACGAGCAGTACTTC.

The genes are TRBV28 and TRBJ2-5, with a tentative D call TRBD2 (6 bases). Germline V CDR1 and CDR2: MDHEN, SYDVKM. The CDR3 sequence is 16 residues long. V was clipped by 4 bases and J by 5 bases, with 20 bases between them. CDR3: CASSSQWGLIRETQYF. In nucleotides, the CDR3 is TGTGCCAGCAGTTCACAATGGGGACTCATCCGGGAGACCCAGTACTTC.

The chain carries TRBV6-5 and TRBJ2-5, with TRBD1 matching 8 bases. V gave up 2 bases and J gave up 4 bases; unmatched junction bases: 9. This CDR3 comprises 16 residues. Germline V gene lookup returns CDR1 MNHEY and CDR2 SVGAGI. The CDR3 is CASSYLGQGGPETQYF. CDR3 coding DNA: TGTGCCAGCAGTTACCTCGGACAGGGAGGCCCAGAGACCCAGTACTTC.

This clonotype showed up many times. The chain joins TRBV12-3 or TRBV12-4 to TRBJ1-2; no firm D call. Between the trimmed V and J ends, which lost 7 bases and 2 bases, there was a span of 17 bases. The CDR3 length is 15 residues. The CDR3 reads CASTSTPRINYGYTF. For the CDR3, the DNA is TGTGCCAGCACCTCGACCCCCCGCATAAACTATGGCTACACCTTC.

Ten or more counts support this clonotype. The chain's CDR3 is CAISESDNSYEQYF. The CDR3 nucleotides are TGTGCCATCAGTGAGTCTGACAACTCCTACGAGCAGTACTTC. The chain carries TRBV10-3 and TRBJ2-7; D not resolved. Germline V gene lookup returns CDR1 ENHRY and CDR2 SYGVKD. This CDR3 is 14 amino acids long. V was shortened by 0 bases and J by 0 bases, with 6 bases between the two germline ends.

This clonotype has only a few counts. This chain joins TRBV6-2 or TRBV6-3 and TRBJ1-5; D is unclear. This CDR3 spans 17 amino acids. V was trimmed by 5 bases and J by 1 base, leaving 18 bases between them. In germline, CDR1 is MNHEY, CDR2 SVGEGT. This CDR3 reads CASSQHLGLTSNQPQHF. CDR3 sequence (DNA): TGTGCCAGCAGTCAGCACCTCGGGTTGACGAGCAATCAGCCCCAGCATTTT.

This clonotype was detected many times. The chain couples TRBV11-2 to TRBJ2-1; 11 bases line up with TRBD2. This CDR3 has 15 residues. From germline, CDR1 is SGHAT and CDR2 FQNNGV. V trimming: 3 bases; J trimming: 8 bases; junction bases outside the gene matches: 6. In DNA, the CDR3 is TGTGCCAGCAGCTTCTTAGCGGGAGGGGGAGATGAGCAGTTCTTC. Residues: CASSFLAGGGDEQFF.

The chain links TRBV18 to TRBJ1-1, with D possibly matching TRBD1 (6 bases). CDR1 and CDR2 from the germline V gene are KGHSH and LQKENI. CDR3 size: 13 residues. V was shortened by 8 bases and J by 3 bases, with 13 bases between the two germline ends. CDR3 sequence reads: CASSTGPDTEAFF. CDR3 nucleotides: TGTGCCAGCAGTACAGGGCCTGACACTGAAGCTTTCTTT.

This clonotype was found a few times. The gene calls are TRBV6-2 or TRBV6-3 and TRBJ2-7; D is ambiguous. CDR3 length: 13 residues. Germline V lookup: CDR1 MNHEY, CDR2 SVGEGT. The V end lost 2 bases, the J end lost 3 bases, and 8 bases lay between the germline ends. The CDR3 loop is CASSYGPSYEQYF. The CDR3, as DNA: TGTGCCAGCAGTTACGGACCCAGCTACGAGCAGTACTTC.

This clonotype was picked up a small number of times. The chain has TRBV5-1 and TRBJ2-7; TRBD2 aligns across 9 bases. V was clipped by 0 bases and J by 3 bases; unmatched bases: 7. The CDR3 has 16 residues. Germline assignment: CDR1 SGHRS and CDR2 YFSETQ. In DNA, the CDR3 is TGCGCCAGCAGCTTGGGACTAGCGGAACGATACTACGAGCAGTACTTC. This gives the protein CASSLGLAERYYEQYF. The complete variable domain, with remaining parts taken from reference TRBV5-1 and TRBJ2-7, reads KAGVTQTPRYLIKTRGQQVTLSCSPISGHRSVSWYQQTPGQGLQFLFEYFSETQRNKGNFPGRFSGRQFSNSRSEMNVSTLELGDSALYLCASSLGLAERYYEQYFGPGTRLTVT.

This clonotype was counted at least ten times. The V and J genes are TRBV7-2 and TRBJ2-7; D gene unclear. The ends were cut back, 1 base at V and 2 bases at J, with 12 bases in the middle. The CDR3 spans 15 residues. Germline values: CDR1 SGHTA, CDR2 FQGNSA. The CDR3 nucleotides read TGTGCCAGCAGCTTAGACCGAGCAATCACCTACGAGCAGTACTTC. Residues: CASSLDRAITYEQYF.

For this clonotype: No conserved phenylalanine or tryptophan is present at the end of the CDR3, so a read error is the likely explanation. This chain links TRBV20-1 with TRBJ2-7; D is uncertain. Trimming took off 0 bases at V and 2 bases at J, with 11 bases between the two ends. The CDR3 totals 14 residues. Germline assignment: CDR1 DFQATT and CDR2 SNEGSKA (reference sequence). The CDR3 nucleotides are TGCAGTGCTAGAGATCAGACCCTCGCCTACGAGCAGTACCTC. Residues: CSARDQTLAYEQYL.

With respect to this clonotype: This may arise from a read error, as a much more abundant clone is one base away. J is TRBJ2-5 and V is TRBV7-4; D uncertain. Trimming pared 5 bases from V and 1 base from J, leaving 5 bases between. The CDR3 sequence is 12 residues long. The germline V gene encodes CDR1 SGHVT and CDR2 SQSDAQ. CDR3 residues: CASSVTQETQYF. DNA of the CDR3: TGTGCCAGCAGCGTGACCCAAGAGACCCAGTACTTC.

The CDR3 DNA sequence: TGTGCCAGCAGTTACGGGGGGATCTCCTACGAGCAGTACTTC. This sequence encodes CASSYGGISYEQYF. This chain uses TRBV6-2 or TRBV6-3 with TRBJ2-7; D perhaps matches TRBD2 (6 bases). CDR1 is MNHEY, CDR2 SVGEGT, per germline. The V and J ends lost 2 bases and 0 bases respectively, with 8 bases between them. This CDR3 is built from 14 residues.

This chain links TRBV2 with TRBJ1-2; 8 bases are shared with TRBD1. The germline V gene has CDR1 SNHLY and CDR2 FYNNEI. Losses at the gene ends were 7 bases for V and 6 bases for J; bases not matched to a gene: 7. The CDR3 has 13 residues. The CDR3 DNA reads as TGTGCCAGCACTCGACGGACAGGGAATGGCTACACCTTC. Translated: CASTRRTGNGYTF.

This clonotype was seen once. This clone may be a read error of a much larger clone one base away. V and J are TRBV2 and TRBJ1-6; 8 bases fit TRBD1. Per the germline V gene, CDR1 is SNHLY and CDR2 is FYNNEI. The CDR3 has 16 amino acids. The CDR3, as DNA: TGTACCAGCAGTGACGACTCGCAGGGGGCTAATTCACCCCTCCACTTT. Its protein product is CTSSDDSQGANSPLHF.

In this sample, this clonotype turned up a few times. The chain joins TRBV29-1 to TRBJ2-7; 16 positions agree with TRBD2. This CDR3 region has 14 residues. CDR1 is SQVTM, CDR2 ANQGSEA, per germline. Unmatched junction bases numbered 1, after V lost 6 bases and J lost 2 bases. CDR3 nucleotides: TGCAGCGTGGGACTAGCGGGGGGGCCCTACGAGCAGTACTTC. It specifies CSVGLAGGPYEQYF.

This clonotype was recorded many times. J is TRBJ2-7 and V is TRBV7-2; a weak D match, TRBD2 (7 bases). This CDR3 has 17 residues. The germline V gene encodes CDR1 SGHTA and CDR2 FQGNSA. The V end was cut by 2 bases, the J end by 3 bases, with 20 bases between. CDR3 in DNA: TGTGCCAGCAGCTTACTCCGGGGGGCGGGAGTGGTCTACGAGCAGTACTTC. It codes for CASSLLRGAGVVYEQYF.

This clonotype came up a few times. The chain recombines TRBV28 with TRBJ2-7; TRBD1 agrees at 9 bases. Germline loops: CDR1 MDHEN, CDR2 SYDVKM. Trimming cost V 6 bases and J 0 bases; bases outside gene matches: 6. The CDR3 contains 15 residues. The CDR3 DNA reads TGTGCCAGCAGCTCAGGACAGGGGTTCTCCTACGAGCAGTACTTC. It yields the protein CASSSGQGFSYEQYF.

This clonotype was picked up a small number of times. The genes are TRBV5-1 and TRBJ1-2; weak D call: TRBD1 (5 bases). This CDR3 is 14 amino acids long. Germline V CDR1 and CDR2: SGHRS, YFSETQ. Trimming took 4 bases from V and 4 from J, leaving 14 bases between them. The CDR3 nucleotides read TGCGCCAGCAGCCAGGGTTTAGTCACCTATGGCTACACCTTC. This codes for CASSQGLVTYGYTF.

This clonotype has a count of ten or more. CDR3: CASSAIGLGQPQHF. DNA for the CDR3: TGTGCCAGCAGTGCAATCGGACTGGGCCAGCCCCAGCATTTT. The rearrangement uses TRBV25-1 and TRBJ1-5, with unresolved D. Germline CDR1 MGHDK, CDR2 SYGVNS. This CDR3 comprises 14 residues. The germline V and J ends were trimmed by 4 bases and 7 bases, with 14 bases remaining between them.

This clonotype has only a few counts. The genes are TRBV4-3 and TRBJ1-3; a weak D match, TRBD1 (5 bases). There are 16 residues in the CDR3. Germline V gives CDR1 LGHNA, CDR2 YSLEER. The ends were cut back, 3 bases at V and 4 bases at J, with 16 bases in the middle. CDR3 amino acids: CASSQADTLSGNTIYF. CDR3 coding DNA: TGCGCCAGCAGCCAGGCGGACACTTTGTCAGGAAACACCATATATTTT.

This clonotype was detected a few times. This chain joins TRBV6-6 and TRBJ2-7, with 7 bases fitting TRBD2. CDR3 length: 15 amino acids. Germline V gene data show CDR1 as MNHNY and CDR2 as SVGAGI (reference sequence). Trimming took 8 bases from V and 1 from J; bases not matched to a gene: 11. The CDR3 sequence: CASLNAGEVSYEQYF. DNA for the CDR3: TGTGCCAGCCTCAATGCGGGAGAGGTATCCTACGAGCAGTACTTC.

Many counts were recorded for this clonotype. This chain uses TRBV28 with TRBJ2-7; 9 nucleotides align to TRBD2. This CDR3 has 17 residues. Germline trimming cut 3 bases from V and 4 bases from J; bases unmatched to any gene: 13. Germline V gene sequence: CDR1 MDHEN, CDR2 SYDVKM. CDR3 sequence reads: CASSLAPYSGSSYEQYF. Here the CDR3 DNA reads TGTGCCAGCAGTTTGGCCCCCTATAGCGGGAGTTCTTACGAGCAGTACTTC.

This clonotype was counted at least ten times. The chain joins TRBV27 to TRBJ2-7; 8 bases are a match to TRBD1. V lost 3 bases, J lost 2 bases, and 3 bases stayed unmatched. CDR1 and CDR2 from the germline V gene are MNHEY and SMNVEV (reference sequence). This CDR3 is 14 amino acids long. The CDR3 bases are TGTGCCAGCAGTTTGGGGGACAGGACCTACGAGCAGTACTTC. This codes for CASSLGDRTYEQYF.

This clonotype is a singleton in its sample. The chain has TRBV4-2 and TRBJ1-1; a weak D match, TRBD1 (5 bases). The CDR3 has 15 amino acids. V lost 0 bases and J lost 5, with 13 bases in between. CDR1 and CDR2 from the germline V gene are LGHNA and YNFKEQ. As DNA, the CDR3 is TGTGCCAGCAGCCAAGAAATCCCGGGGGAAACTGAAGCTTTCTTT. It codes for CASSQEIPGETEAFF.

This clonotype turned up a few times. V and J are TRBV14 and TRBJ2-2; either TRBD1 or TRBD2 may supply D (5 bases each). The CDR3 extends over 15 amino acids. V lost 4 bases, J lost 3 bases, and 12 bases lay in between. Germline-derived CDR1 and CDR2 are SGHDN and FVKESK. The CDR3 coding sequence is TGTGCCAGCAGCCGACCGGGACCCTACACCGGGGAGCTGTTTTTT. It encodes CASSRPGPYTGELFF.